Given below is one T cell receptor (beta chain) in context. Original handling: Reference gene primers were amplified, and this amplification served to estimate nucleated cell counts. TCRdb keeps only in-frame clones here, not all; method: immunoSEQ multiplex PCR. The DNA was the basis for D and trimming; V, J and clone size are from that table. The repertoire holds some 100,000 clones, 65% to 90% seen once, with roughly 2.7% in the top ten. The source of the sample is a study of blood T cell repertoires in COVID-19. On the study more broadly: Samples taken during acute and convalescent COVID-19 were collected in the United States, Italy and Spain. Nucleic acid was either cDNA or gDNA, and it came from T cells, B-cell-depleted T cells, or PBMCs.

CDR1 MNHEY and CDR2 SMNVEV come from the germline V gene (reference sequence). The CDR3 runs 16 residues. V was clipped by 3 bases and J by 1 base; unmatched bases: 6. Cohort 3 donors were reported recovered after two negative PCRs, clearance, or symptom resolution. The source of this sequence is a woman in her forties or fifties who had recovered from COVID-19. Sequences were obtained from PBMCs or T cells enriched from blood (not recorded which). The chain uses TRBV27 and TRBJ2-1; 7 bases map to TRBD1. The CDR3 region has the DNA TGTGCCAGCAGTTTCGAGGGGGCGGGTTCCTACAATGAGCAGTTCTTC. This translates into CASSFEGAGSYNEQFF.